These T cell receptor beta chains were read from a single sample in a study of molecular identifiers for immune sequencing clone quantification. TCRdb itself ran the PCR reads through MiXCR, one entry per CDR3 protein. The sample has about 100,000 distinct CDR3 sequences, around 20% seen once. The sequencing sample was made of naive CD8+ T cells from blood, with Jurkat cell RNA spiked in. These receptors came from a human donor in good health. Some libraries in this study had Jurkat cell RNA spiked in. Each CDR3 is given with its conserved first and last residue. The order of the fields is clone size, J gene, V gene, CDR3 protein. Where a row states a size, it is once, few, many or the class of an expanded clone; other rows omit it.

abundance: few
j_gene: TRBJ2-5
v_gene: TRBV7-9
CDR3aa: CASSFPTGVGTQYF

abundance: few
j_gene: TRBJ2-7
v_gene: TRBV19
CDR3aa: CASSDLDSAYEQYF

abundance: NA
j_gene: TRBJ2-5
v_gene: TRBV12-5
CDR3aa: CASHPQGKETQYF

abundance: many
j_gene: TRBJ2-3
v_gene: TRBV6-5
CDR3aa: CASRRLATSTDTQYF

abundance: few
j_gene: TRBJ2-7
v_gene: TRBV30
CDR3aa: CAWSDRAGDPYEQYF

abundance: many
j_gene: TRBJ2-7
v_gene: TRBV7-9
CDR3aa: CASSPPRATSIYEQYF

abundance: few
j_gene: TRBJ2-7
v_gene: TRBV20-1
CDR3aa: CSAPGTYEQYF

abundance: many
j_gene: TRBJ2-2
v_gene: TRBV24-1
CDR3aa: CATSDSGLAGGPDTGELFF

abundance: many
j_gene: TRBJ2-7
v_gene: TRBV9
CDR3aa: CASSPPRTHEQYF

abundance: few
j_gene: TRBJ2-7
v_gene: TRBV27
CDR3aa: CASSLVGHTYEQYF

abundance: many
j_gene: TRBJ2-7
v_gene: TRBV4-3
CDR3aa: CASSQDVSGPYEQYF

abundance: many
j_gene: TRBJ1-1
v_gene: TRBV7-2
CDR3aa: CASSFTGTYTEAFF

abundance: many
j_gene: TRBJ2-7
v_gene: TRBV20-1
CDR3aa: CSASNGPGSSYEQYF

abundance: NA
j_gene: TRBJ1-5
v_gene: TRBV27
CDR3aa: CASSHPEYSNQPQHF

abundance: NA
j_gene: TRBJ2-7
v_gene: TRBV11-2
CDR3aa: CASSLGAGYEQYF

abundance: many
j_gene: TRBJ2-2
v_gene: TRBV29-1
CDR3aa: CSVTEGRGTGELFF

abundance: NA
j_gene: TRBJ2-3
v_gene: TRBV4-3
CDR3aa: CASSQDSRNGGATDTQYF

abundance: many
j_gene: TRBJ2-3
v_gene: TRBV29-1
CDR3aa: CSVEGTSGDTDTQYF

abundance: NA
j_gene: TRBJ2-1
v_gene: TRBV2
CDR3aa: CASSDHPGGDEQFF

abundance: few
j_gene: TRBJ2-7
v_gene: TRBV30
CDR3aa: CAWIENKPPSPGEQYF

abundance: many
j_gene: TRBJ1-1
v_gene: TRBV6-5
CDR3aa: CASSGWDRGRGVTEAFF

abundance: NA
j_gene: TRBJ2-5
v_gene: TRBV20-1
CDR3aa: CSARVAGSETQYF

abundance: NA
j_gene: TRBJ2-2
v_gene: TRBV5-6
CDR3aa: CASSLGSPVGELFF

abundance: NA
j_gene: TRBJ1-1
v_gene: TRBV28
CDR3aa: CASRLTGNTEAFF

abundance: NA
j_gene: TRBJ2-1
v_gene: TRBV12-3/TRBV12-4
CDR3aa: CASSFDANEQFF

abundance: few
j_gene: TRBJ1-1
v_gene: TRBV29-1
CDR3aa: CSVGQVNTEAFF

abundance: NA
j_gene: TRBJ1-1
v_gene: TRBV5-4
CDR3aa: CASVGSTEMNTEAFF

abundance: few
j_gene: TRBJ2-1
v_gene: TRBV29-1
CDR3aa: CSVESGFNEQFF

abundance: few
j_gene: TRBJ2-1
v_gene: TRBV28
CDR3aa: CASSPPRDRSLNEQFF

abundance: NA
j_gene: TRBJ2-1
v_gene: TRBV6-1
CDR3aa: CASTPSLSYNEQFF

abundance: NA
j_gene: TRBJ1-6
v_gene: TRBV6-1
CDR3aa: CASSVGTGPAGVHF